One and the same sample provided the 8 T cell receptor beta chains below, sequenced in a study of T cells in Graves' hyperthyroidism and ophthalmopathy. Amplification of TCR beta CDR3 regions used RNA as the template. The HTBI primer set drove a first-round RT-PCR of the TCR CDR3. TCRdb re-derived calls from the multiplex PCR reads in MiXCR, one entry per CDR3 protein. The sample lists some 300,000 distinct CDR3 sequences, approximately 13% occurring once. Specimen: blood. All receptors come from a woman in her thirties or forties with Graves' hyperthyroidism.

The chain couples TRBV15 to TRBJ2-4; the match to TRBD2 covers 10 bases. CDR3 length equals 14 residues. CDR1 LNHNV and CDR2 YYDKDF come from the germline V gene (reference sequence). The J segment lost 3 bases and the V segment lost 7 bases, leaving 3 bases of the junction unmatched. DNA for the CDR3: TGTGCCACCAAGCGGGAGGGACTCAAAAACATTCAGTACTTC. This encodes CATKREGLKNIQYF. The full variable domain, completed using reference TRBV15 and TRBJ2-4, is DAMVIQNPRYQVTQFGKPVTLSCSQTLNHNVMYWYQQKSSQAPKLLFHYYDKDFNNEADTPDNFQSRRPNTSFCFLDIRSPGLGDTAMYLCATKREGLKNIQYFGAGTRLSVL.

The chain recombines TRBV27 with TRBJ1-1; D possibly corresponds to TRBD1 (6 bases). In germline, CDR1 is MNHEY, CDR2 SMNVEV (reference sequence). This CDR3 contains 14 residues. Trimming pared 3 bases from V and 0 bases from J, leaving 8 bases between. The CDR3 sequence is CASSFTGLNTEAFF. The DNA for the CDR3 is TGTGCCAGCAGTTTTACAGGGTTGAACACTGAAGCTTTCTTT.

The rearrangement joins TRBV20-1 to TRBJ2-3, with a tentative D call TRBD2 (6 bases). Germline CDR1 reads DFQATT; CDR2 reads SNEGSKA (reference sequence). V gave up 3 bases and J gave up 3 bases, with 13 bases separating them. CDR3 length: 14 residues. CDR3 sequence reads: CSASPGSGTDTQYF. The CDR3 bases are TGCAGTGCTAGCCCCGGGAGCGGGACAGATACGCAGTATTTT.

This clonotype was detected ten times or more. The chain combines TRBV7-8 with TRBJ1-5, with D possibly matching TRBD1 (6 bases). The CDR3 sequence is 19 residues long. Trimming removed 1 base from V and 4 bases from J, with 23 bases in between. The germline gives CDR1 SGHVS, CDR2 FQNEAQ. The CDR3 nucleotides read TGTGCCAGCAGCTTAGGAGGGTGGGGGGGGGCTCGGGCTAATCAGCCCCAGCATTTT. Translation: CASSLGGWGGARANQPQHF.

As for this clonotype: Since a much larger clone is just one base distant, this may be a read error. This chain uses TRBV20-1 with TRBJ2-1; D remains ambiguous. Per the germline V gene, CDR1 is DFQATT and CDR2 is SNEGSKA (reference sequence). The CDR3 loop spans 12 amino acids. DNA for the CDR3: TGCAGCCCCAGTTCCCCCTACAATGAGCAGTCCTTC. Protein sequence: CSPSSPYNEQSF.

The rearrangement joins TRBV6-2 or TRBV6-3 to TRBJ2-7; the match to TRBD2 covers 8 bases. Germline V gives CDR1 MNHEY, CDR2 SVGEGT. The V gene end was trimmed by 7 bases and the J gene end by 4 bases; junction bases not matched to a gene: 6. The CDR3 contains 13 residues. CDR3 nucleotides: TGTGCCAGCACCCCAGCGGGGGTTTACGAGCAGTACTTC. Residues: CASTPAGVYEQYF.

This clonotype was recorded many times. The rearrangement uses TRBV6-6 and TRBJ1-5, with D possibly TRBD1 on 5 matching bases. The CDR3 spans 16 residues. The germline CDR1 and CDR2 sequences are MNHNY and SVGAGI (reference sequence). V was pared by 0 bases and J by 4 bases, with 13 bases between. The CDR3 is CASSYSGGVGNQPQHF. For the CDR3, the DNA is TGTGCCAGCAGTTACTCGGGGGGGGTGGGGAATCAGCCCCAGCATTTT.

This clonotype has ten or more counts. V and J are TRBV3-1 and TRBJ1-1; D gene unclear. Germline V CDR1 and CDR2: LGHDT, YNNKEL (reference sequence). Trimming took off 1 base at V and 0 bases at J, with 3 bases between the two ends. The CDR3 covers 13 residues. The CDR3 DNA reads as TGTGCCAGCAGCCAAGTCCTGAACACTGAAGCTTTCTTT. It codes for CASSQVLNTEAFF.